The 17 T cell receptor beta chains in this list originate from one sample, sequenced in a study of CD8 T cells in ankylosing spondylitis. Their target antigens are unknown. General observations from the study: Made up of 7 to 9 highly homologous variants, a TCR beta motif appeared characteristic of ankylosing spondylitis blood.

TCRdb recomputed calls from the 5' RACE reads with MiXCR, one row per CDR3 protein. The repertoire holds around 140,000 distinct CDR3 sequences, under 20% seen once, with about 33% in the top ten. Specimen: blood, either unsorted or a sorted T cell fraction (not recorded which). The receptors come from a male donor with ankylosing spondylitis.

The chain recombines TRBV4-3 with TRBJ2-3; D gene uncertain. The length of the CDR3 is 16 residues. Germline lookup yields CDR1 LGHNA and CDR2 YSLEER. Trimming removed 0 bases from V and 0 bases from J, with 10 bases in between. DNA for the CDR3: TGCGCCAGCAGCCAAGACCTACGGGCCAGCACAGATACGCAGTATTTT. Translated, it gives CASSQDLRASTDTQYF.

The chain has TRBV28 and TRBJ2-1; no firm D call. CDR1 is MDHEN, CDR2 SYDVKM, per germline. V was shortened by 2 bases and J by 3 bases, with 8 bases between the two germline ends. The CDR3 spans 14 residues. The CDR3 nucleotides are TGTGCCAGCAGTTTAGAGTTATACTACAATGAGCAGTTCTTC. Amino acids: CASSLELYYNEQFF.

This clonotype showed up just a few times. The chain combines TRBV7-2 with TRBJ2-5; D unresolved. The CDR3 runs to 14 residues. V was cut by 2 bases and J by 2 bases, with 9 bases left in between. Germline values: CDR1 SGHTA, CDR2 FQGNSA. CDR3 protein: CASSLTNAQETQYF. CDR3 sequence (DNA): TGTGCCAGCAGCTTAACCAACGCGCAAGAGACCCAGTACTTC.

The V and J genes are TRBV20-1 and TRBJ2-1; 7 bases match TRBD1. Trimming took 3 bases from V and 5 from J; bases not matched to a gene: 7. Germline V lookup: CDR1 DFQATT, CDR2 SNEGSKA (reference sequence). The length of the CDR3 is 14 residues. CDR3 sequence (DNA): TGCAGTGCTAGGAACAGGGGTCCCCACAATGAGCAGTTCTTC. Amino acid sequence: CSARNRGPHNEQFF.

The chain combines TRBV20-1 with TRBJ2-7; 7 nucleotides agree with TRBD1. The CDR3 contains 13 residues. Looked up from germline, CDR1 is DFQATT and CDR2 is SNEGSKA (reference sequence). Trimming at V came to 7 bases and at J to 2 bases, leaving 8 bases not matched to a gene. CDR3 bases: TGCAGTGGGGGTACCACAGGGGCCTACGAGCAGTACTTC. Translated, it gives CSGGTTGAYEQYF.

This clonotype came up a few times. The chain combines TRBV2 with TRBJ1-5; 7 nucleotides line up with TRBD1. Per germline, CDR1 SNHLY and CDR2 FYNNEI. With 6 bases clipped from V and 0 bases from J, the junction kept 11 bases outside the gene matches. The CDR3 spans 17 residues. The CDR3 region is CASRGEGAAYSNQPQHF. The DNA of the CDR3 is TGTGCCAGCAGAGGAGAGGGGGCAGCTTATAGCAATCAGCCCCAGCATTTT.

CDR3 DNA sequence: TGTGCCAGCAGCTTAGCCCCAGGGGTCGTTAGCAATCAGCCCCAGCATTTT. Its translation: CASSLAPGVVSNQPQHF. This chain links TRBV7-2 with TRBJ1-5; D is perhaps TRBD1 (6 bases). V lost 0 bases to trimming and J lost 0 bases, with 12 bases between them. The CDR3 consists of 17 residues. Per germline, CDR1 SGHTA and CDR2 FQGNSA.

J is TRBJ2-1 and V is TRBV2; unclear D gene. Germline CDR1 and CDR2: SNHLY and FYNNEI. The CDR3 sequence is 12 residues long. V gave up 4 bases and J gave up 7 bases, with 8 bases separating them. The CDR3 region has the DNA TGTGCCAGCAGTGGCCGGCGGAATGAGCAGTTCTTC. It encodes CASSGRRNEQFF.

The chain links TRBV28 to TRBJ2-4; 7 bases are a match to TRBD1. This CDR3 has 16 amino acids. CDR1 and CDR2 from the germline V gene are MDHEN and SYDVKM. The V gene end was trimmed by 6 bases and the J gene end by 0 bases; junction bases not matched to a gene: 8. CDR3 DNA: TGTGCCAGCAGAACAGGGACAGCACTAGCCAAAAACATTCAGTACTTC. Encoded protein: CASRTGTALAKNIQYF.

This clonotype has ten or more counts. The V call is TRBV5-6, the J call TRBJ2-7; D is ambiguous. The germline gives CDR1 SGHDT, CDR2 YYEEEE. V lost 1 base, J lost 3 bases, and 17 bases lay in between. This CDR3 comprises 16 residues. The chain's CDR3 is CASSLMSPFYNYEQYF. For the CDR3, the DNA is TGTGCCAGCAGCTTGATGTCTCCATTCTACAACTACGAGCAGTACTTC.

The chain is built from TRBV28 and TRBJ2-7, with 7 bases aligning to TRBD2. Germline values: CDR1 MDHEN, CDR2 SYDVKM. V was clipped by 8 bases and J by 3 bases; unmatched bases: 7. The CDR3 has 13 amino acids. CDR3 nucleotides: TGTGCCAGCCGGGGGGTCCAGATCTACGAGCAGTACTTC. Translated: CASRGVQIYEQYF.

This clonotype was seen more than once but under ten times. V is TRBV3-1 and J is TRBJ2-1; D is possibly TRBD1 or TRBD2 (5 bases each). This CDR3 comprises 16 residues. Germline CDR1 reads LGHDT; CDR2 reads YNNKEL (reference sequence). The V end was cut by 5 bases, the J end by 4 bases, with 18 bases between. The CDR3 DNA follows: TGTGCCAGCAGCATTCAACGGGGCTGGAGGTACAATGAGCAGTTCTTC. Its translation: CASSIQRGWRYNEQFF.

This clonotype was detected only a few times. The chain uses TRBV30 and TRBJ2-1; D unresolved. V shed 1 base and J shed 8 bases, with 9 bases lying between them. Looked up from germline, CDR1 is GTSNPN and CDR2 is SVGIG (reference sequence). CDR3 length: 12 residues. DNA of the CDR3: TGTGCCTGGAGTGGGCTCGGCCATGAGCAGTTCTTC. Protein product: CAWSGLGHEQFF.

This clonotype turned up a few times. This chain connects TRBV29-1 to TRBJ2-7; D gene ambiguous. The V gene's germline CDR1 is SQVTM and CDR2 ANQGSEA. The CDR3 is made up of 13 amino acids. Trimming pared 2 bases from V and 1 base from J, leaving 9 bases between. This CDR3 is CSVEFGYSYEQYF. The DNA of the CDR3 is TGCAGCGTTGAATTTGGGTATTCCTACGAGCAGTACTTC.

There are a few counts of this clonotype. The CDR3 loop reads CASREAGGPGELFF. The CDR3 DNA sequence: TGTGCCAGCAGAGAGGCAGGGGGTCCCGGGGAGCTGTTTTTT. V usage is TRBV7-9 and J usage is TRBJ2-2, with TRBD1 matching over 7 bases. J lost 6 bases, V lost 6 bases, and 7 bases had no gene match. Germline-derived CDR1 and CDR2 are SEHNR and FQNEAQ (reference sequence). This CDR3 is 14 amino acids long.

This clonotype was recorded at least ten times. V and J are TRBV27 and TRBJ2-1, with 13 positions matching TRBD2. Germline CDR1 and CDR2: MNHEY and SMNVEV (reference sequence). The CDR3 has 16 amino acids. V dropped 3 bases and J dropped 4; count of bases not matched to a gene: 3. In DNA, the CDR3 is TGTGCCAGCAGTTTGGGGACTAGCGGGGCTTACAATGAGCAGTTCTTC. It specifies CASSLGTSGAYNEQFF.

The J gene is TRBJ2-2, the V gene TRBV28; possible D gene TRBD1, 6 bases. Trimming cost V 4 bases and J 0 bases, with 12 bases left between them. Germline assignment: CDR1 MDHEN and CDR2 SYDVKM. The CDR3 sequence is 16 residues long. The CDR3 coding sequence is TGTGCCAGCAGTTCCCGGGACACCGCGAACACCGGGGAGCTGTTTTTT. Translating it yields CASSSRDTANTGELFF.